This T cell receptor beta chain was recovered during a study of blood T cell repertoires in COVID-19. Study-wide background: Acute-phase and convalescent COVID-19 samples originated in the United States, Italy and Spain. From T cells, B-cell-depleted T cells, or PBMCs came the material, which was cDNA or gDNA.

Original processing methods: Estimation of nucleated cell counts relied on the amplification of reference gene primers. This table comes from immunoSEQ multiplex PCR, and its TCRdb copy is limited to in-frame clones, with some not included. V and J calls and clone size follow that table, whereas D and trimming were derived from the DNA. The sample has roughly 250,000 clones; approximately 90% are singletons. Which cohort a participant joined came from the clinical history participants gave. The sequence came from a man between 35 and 55 years old who had recovered from COVID-19. The material sequenced was PBMCs or T cells enriched from blood (not recorded which).

The CDR3, as DNA: TGTGCCAGCAGCGTAGGTCTTTCCCCCACTGAAGCTTTCTTT. It translates to CASSVGLSPTEAFF. J is TRBJ1-1 and V is TRBV9; D unclear. The CDR3 loop spans 14 amino acids. The V gene's germline CDR1 is SGDLS and CDR2 YYNGEE. Deletions cut 0 bases from V and 4 bases from J, with 10 bases between.